A selection of T cell receptor beta chains follows, all from one sample in a study of radiotherapy plus CTLA-4 blockade in lung cancer. Sequencing used immunoSEQ multiplex PCR; TCRdb keeps in-frame clones, though not all of them. This repertoire shows about 87,000 clones, around 84% found once; its top ten account for approximately 15%. Specimen: peripheral blood, collected from a patient treated with radiotherapy plus ipilimumab. The source is a human donor with non-small cell lung cancer that progressed on radiotherapy plus ipilimumab. CDR3s include the opening cysteine and the closing phenylalanine or tryptophan. A D gene is named only where the DNA matches it firmly.

D gene,J gene,V gene,CDR3 protein
.,TRBJ2-5,TRBV6-5,CASSGNPGETQYF
.,TRBJ1-1,TRBV6-5,CASTGPGTEAFF
.,TRBJ1-2,TRBV7-9,CASSLAGQDGYTF
.,TRBJ1-5,TRBV18,CASSPVADSPYQPQHF
.,TRBJ1-3,TRBV7-2,CASSPQGTGNTIYF
TRBD2,TRBJ2-3,TRBV5-4,CASTGGATDTQYF
TRBD1,TRBJ1-1,TRBV19,CASSTLDRDTEAFF
.,TRBJ2-7,TRBV27,CASSPRRGLYEQYF
TRBD2,TRBJ2-1,TRBV7-8,CASSLREDPSYNEQFF
.,TRBJ1-1,TRBV5-4,CASSFGGRTEAFF
.,TRBJ1-1,TRBV5-4,CASSLAEKGNTEAFF